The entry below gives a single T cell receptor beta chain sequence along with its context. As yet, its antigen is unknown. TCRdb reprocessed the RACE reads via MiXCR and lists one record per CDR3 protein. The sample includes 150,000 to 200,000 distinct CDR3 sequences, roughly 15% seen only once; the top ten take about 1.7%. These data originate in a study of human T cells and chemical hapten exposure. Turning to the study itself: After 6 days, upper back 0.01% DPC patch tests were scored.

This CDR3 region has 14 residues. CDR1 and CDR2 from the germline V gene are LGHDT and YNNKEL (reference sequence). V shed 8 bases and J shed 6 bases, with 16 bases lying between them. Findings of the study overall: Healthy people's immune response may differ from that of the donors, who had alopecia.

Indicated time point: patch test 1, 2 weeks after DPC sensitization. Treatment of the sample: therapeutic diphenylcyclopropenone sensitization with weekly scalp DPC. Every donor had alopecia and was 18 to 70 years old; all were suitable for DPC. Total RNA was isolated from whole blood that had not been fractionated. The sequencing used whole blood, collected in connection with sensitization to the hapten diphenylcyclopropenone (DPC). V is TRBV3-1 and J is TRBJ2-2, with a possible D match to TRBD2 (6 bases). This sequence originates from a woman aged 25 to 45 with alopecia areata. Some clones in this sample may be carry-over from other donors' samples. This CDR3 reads CASGDGGRPGELFF. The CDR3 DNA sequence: TGTGCCAGCGGCGACGGAGGGCGACCCGGGGAGCTGTTTTTT.